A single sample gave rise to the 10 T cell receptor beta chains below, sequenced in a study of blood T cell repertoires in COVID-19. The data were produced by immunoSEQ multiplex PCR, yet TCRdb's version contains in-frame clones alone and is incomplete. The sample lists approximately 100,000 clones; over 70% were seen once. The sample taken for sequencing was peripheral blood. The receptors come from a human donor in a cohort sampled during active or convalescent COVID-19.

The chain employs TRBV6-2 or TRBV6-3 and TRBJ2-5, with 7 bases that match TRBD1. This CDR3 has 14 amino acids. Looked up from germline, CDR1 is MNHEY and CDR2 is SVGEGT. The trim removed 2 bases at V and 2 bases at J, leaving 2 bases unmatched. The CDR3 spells CASSYDRAQETQYF. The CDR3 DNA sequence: TGTGCCAGCAGTTACGACAGGGCACAAGAGACCCAGTACTTC.

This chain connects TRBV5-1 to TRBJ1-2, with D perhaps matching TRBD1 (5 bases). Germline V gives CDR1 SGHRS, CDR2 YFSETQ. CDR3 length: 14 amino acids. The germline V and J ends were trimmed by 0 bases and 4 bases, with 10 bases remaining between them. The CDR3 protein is CASSLGGQGYGYTF. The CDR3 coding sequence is TGCGCCAGCAGCTTGGGGGGCCAGGGCTATGGCTACACCTTC.

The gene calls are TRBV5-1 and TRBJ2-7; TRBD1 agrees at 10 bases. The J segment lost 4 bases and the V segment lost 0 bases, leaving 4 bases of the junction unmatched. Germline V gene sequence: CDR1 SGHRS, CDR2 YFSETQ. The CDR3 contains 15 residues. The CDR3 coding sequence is TGCGCCAGCAGCTTGGGGGGACAGGGGTTGTACGAGCAGTACTTC. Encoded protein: CASSLGGQGLYEQYF. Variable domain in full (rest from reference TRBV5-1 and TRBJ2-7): KAGVTQTPRYLIKTRGQQVTLSCSPISGHRSVSWYQQTPGQGLQFLFEYFSETQRNKGNFPGRFSGRQFSNSRSEMNVSTLELGDSALYLCASSLGGQGLYEQYFGPGTRLTVT.

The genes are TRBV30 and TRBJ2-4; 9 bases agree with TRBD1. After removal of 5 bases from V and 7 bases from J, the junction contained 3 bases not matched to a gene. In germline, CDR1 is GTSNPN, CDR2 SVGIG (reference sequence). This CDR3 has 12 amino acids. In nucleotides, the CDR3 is TGTGCCTGGGGGGGGACAGGGAACATTCAGTACTTC. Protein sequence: CAWGGTGNIQYF.

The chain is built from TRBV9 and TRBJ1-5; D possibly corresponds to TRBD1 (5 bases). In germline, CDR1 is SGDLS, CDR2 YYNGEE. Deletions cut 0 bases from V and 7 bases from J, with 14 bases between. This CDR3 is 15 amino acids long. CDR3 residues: CASSVGVGDRQPQHF. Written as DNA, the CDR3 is TGTGCCAGCAGCGTAGGGGTAGGGGATCGGCAGCCCCAGCATTTT.

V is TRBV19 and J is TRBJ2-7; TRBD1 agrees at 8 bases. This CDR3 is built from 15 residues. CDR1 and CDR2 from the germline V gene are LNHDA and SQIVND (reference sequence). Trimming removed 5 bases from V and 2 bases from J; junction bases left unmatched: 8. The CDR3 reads CASSEDRAGTYEQYF. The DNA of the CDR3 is TGTGCCAGTAGTGAGGACAGGGCGGGCACCTACGAGCAGTACTTC.

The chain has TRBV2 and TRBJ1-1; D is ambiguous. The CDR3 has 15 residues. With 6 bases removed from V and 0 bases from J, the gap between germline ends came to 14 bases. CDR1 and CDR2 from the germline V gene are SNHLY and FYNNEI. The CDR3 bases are TGTGCCAGCAGGGTCGGCGGGTACCTGAACACTGAAGCTTTCTTT. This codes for CASRVGGYLNTEAFF.

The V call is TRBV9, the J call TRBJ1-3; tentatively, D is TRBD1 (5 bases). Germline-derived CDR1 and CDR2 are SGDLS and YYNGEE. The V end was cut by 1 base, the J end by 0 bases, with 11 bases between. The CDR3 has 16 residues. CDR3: CASSVTGSYSGNTIYF. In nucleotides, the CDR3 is TGTGCCAGCAGCGTAACAGGTTCGTACTCTGGAAACACCATATATTTT.

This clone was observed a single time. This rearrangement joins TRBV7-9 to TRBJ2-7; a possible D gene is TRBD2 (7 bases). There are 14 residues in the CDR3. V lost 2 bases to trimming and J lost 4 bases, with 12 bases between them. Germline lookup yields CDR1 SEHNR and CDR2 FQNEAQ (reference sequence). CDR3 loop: CASSLRGGGYEQYF. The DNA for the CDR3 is TGTGCCAGCAGCTTAAGGGGGGGAGGATACGAGCAGTACTTC.

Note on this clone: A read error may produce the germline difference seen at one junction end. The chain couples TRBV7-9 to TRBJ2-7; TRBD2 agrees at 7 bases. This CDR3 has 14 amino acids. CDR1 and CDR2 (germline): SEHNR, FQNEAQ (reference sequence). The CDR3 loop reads CASSLAGLSSEQYF. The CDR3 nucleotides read TGTGCCAGCAGCTTAGCGGGACTATCCTCCGAGCAGTACTTC.